This is a list of T cell receptor beta chains from one sample in a study of shared clonotypes between healthy human individuals. Produced via immunoSEQ multiplex PCR; TCRdb's table is partial and in-frame only. The table includes over 2 million clones, 90% to 95% detected once. Material: naive CD4+ T cells sorted from blood. The source of these receptors is a man aged 18 to 30 in good health. Each CDR3 is given with its conserved first and last residue. D genes are given only for firm matches. Only some rows state a clone size, as once, few, many or a class for expanded clones.

j_call	v_call	clone_size	d_call	cdr3_nt	cdr3_aa
TRBJ2-4	TRBV7-2	NA	TRBD2	TGTGCCAGCAGCTCTGGCGGGGGGGATGATCGGATTCAGTACTTC	CASSSGGGDDRIQYF
TRBJ2-7	TRBV7-2	NA	TRBD2	TGTGCCAGCAGCGCCCTAGCGGCCGGCGGCGAGCAGTACTTC	CASSALAAGGEQYF
TRBJ2-3	TRBV4-3	NA	NA	TGCGCCAGCAGCCAAGTTGCGGGTTTAACAGATACGCAGTATTTT	CASSQVAGLTDTQYF
TRBJ2-3	TRBV30	NA	NA	TGTGCCTGGAGTCTCGGGGACCCCACAGATACGCAGTATTTT	CAWSLGDPTDTQYF
TRBJ2-1	TRBV19	NA	TRBD2	TGTGCCAGTAGTATACTAGCGGGGGGTGTAAATGAGCAGTTCTTC	CASSILAGGVNEQFF
TRBJ2-1	TRBV6-1	once	TRBD2	TGTGCCACGGTCACAGCGGGAGTGGGTAATGAGCAGTTCTTC	CATVTAGVGNEQFF
TRBJ1-1	TRBV6-5	NA	NA	TGTGCCAGCAGTTTTAGACAGGTTCGGGGGAACACTGAAGCTTTCTTT	CASSFRQVRGNTEAFF
TRBJ2-7	TRBV10-3	NA	TRBD2	TGTGCCATCAGTGAGGAGACTAGCGGTTCCTACGAGCAGTACTTC	CAISEETSGSYEQYF
TRBJ1-2	TRBV12-5	NA	NA	TGTGCTAGTGGCTTTGCGTCCGACAGTATGAGCTACACCTTC	CASGFASDSMSYTF
TRBJ2-2	TRBV7-2	NA	NA	TGTGCCAGCAGCTTAGTTTCCCTAAACACCGGGGAGCTGTTTTTT	CASSLVSLNTGELFF
TRBJ1-5	TRBV19	NA	NA	TGTGCCAGTACGCCCCGGGGCAATCAGCCCCAGCATTTT	CASTPRGNQPQHF
TRBJ1-1	TRBV7-9	NA	TRBD1	TGTGCCAGCAGCTTAGGGAGCATCGGGACAGGGGGGTTAGACACTGAAGCTTTCTTT	CASSLGSIGTGGLDTEAFF
TRBJ2-7	TRBV20-1	NA	NA	TGCAGTGCTAGTGTAGTGTGGGAGCAGTACTTC	CSASVVWEQYF
TRBJ2-5	TRBV5-6	NA	NA	TGTGCCAGCAGCCGTGTCAGTGGGGAATGGGGGGAGACCCAGTACTTC	CASSRVSGEWGETQYF
TRBJ2-1	TRBV18	NA	NA	TGTGCCAGCTCACCAGGGAGCGAGCAGGAGCAGTTCTTC	CASSPGSEQEQFF
TRBJ2-7	TRBV2	NA	NA	TGTGCCAGCAGTGGGCAGGGAGGTCCCTACGAGCAGTACTTC	CASSGQGGPYEQYF
TRBJ1-1	TRBV6-1	NA	NA	TGTGCCAGCAGTCCCAGGGGAAACACTGAAGCTTTCTTT	CASSPRGNTEAFF
TRBJ2-7	TRBV7-8	NA	TRBD2	TGTGCCAGCAGCTTAGCGCTCGGGAGCGGGGACTCCTACGAGCAGTACTTC	CASSLALGSGDSYEQYF
TRBJ2-2	TRBV18	NA	NA	TGTGCCAGCTCTCCAAACTGGGCGGCCGGGGAGCTGTTTTTT	CASSPNWAAGELFF
TRBJ2-7	TRBV7-2	NA	NA	TGTGCCAGCAGCTTAGGCCACCGTAGCTCCTACGAGCAGTACTTC	CASSLGHRSSYEQYF
TRBJ2-1	TRBV12-2	NA	NA	TGTGCAAGTCGCTTTCGGCTCGGGGACAGGGATGAGCAGTTCTTC	CASRFRLGDRDEQFF
TRBJ1-2	TRBV5-1	NA	NA	TGCGCCAGCAGCCCGCAGGAATTGTTTCTTGGCTACACCTTC	CASSPQELFLGYTF
TRBJ1-4	TRBV6-1	NA	NA	TGTGCCAGCAGTGAGACCACGGGTAATGAAAAACTGTTTTTT	CASSETTGNEKLFF